Sequencing of this T cell receptor beta chain was carried out in a study of blood T cells in healthy people across ages. Background on the study: For every two T cells, template switching captured about one barcoded beta molecule.

Findings and caveats of the study: Since the PBMCs were unsorted, naive and antigen-experienced cells could not be conclusively compared.

A second roughly 6 to 11 cycle PCR used barcoded and J-beta primers. A tag from a template-switch adaptor with 12 random nucleotides marked each cDNA molecule. TCRdb redid the calling of the 5' RACE reads with MiXCR, one entry per CDR3 protein. The sample has 1,500,000 or so distinct CDR3 sequences, 55% to 75% seen once. Germline V lookup: CDR1 MNHNS, CDR2 SASEGT. With 8 bases clipped from V and 0 bases from J, the junction kept 14 bases outside the gene matches. The CDR3 is made up of 17 amino acids. As for this clonotype: Its specificity is not known.

Sequences were obtained from blood. This chain uses TRBV6-1 with TRBJ2-5; 8 bases map to TRBD2. This TCR was sampled from a man younger than 35 in good health. The CDR3 spells CASGQAGDKGHQETQYF. CDR3 bases: TGTGCCAGCGGCCAAGCGGGGGACAAGGGGCACCAAGAGACCCAGTACTTC.